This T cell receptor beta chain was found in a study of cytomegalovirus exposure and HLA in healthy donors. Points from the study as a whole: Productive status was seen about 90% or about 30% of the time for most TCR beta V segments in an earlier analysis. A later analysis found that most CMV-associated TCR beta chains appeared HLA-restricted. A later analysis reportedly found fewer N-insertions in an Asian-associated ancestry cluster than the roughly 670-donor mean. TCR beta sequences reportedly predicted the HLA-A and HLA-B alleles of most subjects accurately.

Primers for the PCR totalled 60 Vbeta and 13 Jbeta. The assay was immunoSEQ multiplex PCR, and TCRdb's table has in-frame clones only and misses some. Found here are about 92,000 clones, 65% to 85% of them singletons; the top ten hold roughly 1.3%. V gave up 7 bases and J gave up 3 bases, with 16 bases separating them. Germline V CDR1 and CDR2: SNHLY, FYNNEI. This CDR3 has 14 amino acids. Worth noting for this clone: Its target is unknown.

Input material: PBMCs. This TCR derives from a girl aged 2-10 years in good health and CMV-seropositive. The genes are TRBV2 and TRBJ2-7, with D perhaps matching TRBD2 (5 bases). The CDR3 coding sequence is TGTGCCAGCAATCTTATAGCGATCGACTACGAGCAGTACTTC. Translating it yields CASNLIAIDYEQYF.